A selection of T cell receptor beta chains follows, all from one sample in a study of blood T cell repertoires in COVID-19. Sequenced by immunoSEQ multiplex PCR; TCRdb stores in-frame clones only, minus some. Here the sample spans some 400,000 clones, 90% to 95% being singletons. Sample: PBMCs or T cells enriched from blood (not recorded which). These receptors all stem from a woman aged 35 to 49 who had been exposed to COVID-19. CDR3s include the opening cysteine and the closing phenylalanine or tryptophan. D genes are given only for firm matches. Size is omitted from some rows. Given values are once, few, many or a class for expanded clones.

v_gene,abundance,d_gene,j_gene,CDR3aa,CDR3nt
TRBV19,NA,NA,TRBJ1-2,CASSIASRNYGYTF,TGTGCCAGTAGTATAGCGTCGAGGAACTATGGCTACACCTTC
TRBV3-1/TRBV3-2,once,TRBD2,TRBJ2-1,CASSQDGSGVYNEQFF,TGTGCCAGCAGCCAAGATGGCAGCGGGGTATACAATGAGCAGTTCTTC
TRBV11-3,once,TRBD2,TRBJ2-1,CASSLAGLAKAYNEQFF,TGTGCCAGCAGCTTAGCGGGACTAGCGAAGGCCTACAATGAGCAGTTCTTC
TRBV2,NA,TRBD2,TRBJ2-3,CASRPQLAGGTDTQYF,TGTGCCAGCAGACCACAACTAGCGGGGGGGACAGATACGCAGTATTTT
TRBV7-8,NA,TRBD2,TRBJ2-3,CASSRDGRSTDTQYF,TGTGCCAGCAGCCGAGACGGGAGGAGCACAGATACGCAGTATTTT
TRBV7-9,once,NA,TRBJ1-1,CASSQPGGARNTEAFF,TGTGCCAGCAGTCAACCTGGGGGGGCGCGGAACACTGAAGCTTTCTTT
TRBV18,NA,NA,TRBJ2-5,CASSPPGQYQETQYF,TGTGCCAGCTCACCACCCGGACAGTACCAAGAGACCCAGTACTTC
TRBV15,once,NA,TRBJ1-1,CATSRGHGSFNTEAFF,TGTGCCACCAGCAGAGGCCATGGCTCGTTCAACACTGAAGCTTTCTTT
TRBV14,few,NA,TRBJ1-4,CASSSVLEKLFF,TGTGCCAGCAGCTCTGTGTTAGAAAAACTGTTTTTT
TRBV5-1,once,NA,TRBJ1-1,CASSLEQSLWNTEAFF,TGCGCCAGCAGCTTGGAACAGAGCCTGTGGAACACTGAAGCTTTCTTT
TRBV15,NA,NA,TRBJ1-2,CATSRDREMSYGYTF,TGTGCCACCAGCAGAGACAGGGAAATGAGCTATGGCTACACCTTC
TRBV28,NA,TRBD1,TRBJ1-1,CASSHGGGYTEAFF,TGTGCCAGCAGTCACGGAGGGGGCTACACTGAAGCTTTCTTT
TRBV27,NA,TRBD1,TRBJ1-2,CASRDRALANYGYTF,TGTGCCAGCAGAGACAGGGCTCTTGCTAACTATGGCTACACCTTC
TRBV19,NA,NA,TRBJ1-1,CASSRDTSTEAFF,TGTGCCAGTAGCCGGGACACCTCCACTGAAGCTTTCTTT
TRBV5-4,NA,TRBD1,TRBJ1-2,CASSLPGQGADGYTF,TGTGCCAGCAGCCTGCCGGGACAGGGGGCGGATGGCTACACCTTC
TRBV6-5,NA,NA,TRBJ1-1,CASSYPPRQDEAFF,TGTGCCAGCAGTTACCCTCCGAGACAGGATGAAGCTTTCTTT
TRBV3-1/TRBV3-2,NA,NA,TRBJ2-1,CASSQSRPGISYNEQFF,TGTGCCAGCAGCCAATCACGCCCGGGGATCTCCTACAATGAGCAGTTCTTC
TRBV29-1,NA,TRBD1,TRBJ1-2,CSVTLIMTGDYGYTF,TGCAGCGTTACGTTGATTATGACAGGGGACTATGGCTACACCTTC
TRBV19,many,TRBD2,TRBJ2-1,CASRTSGGSRGNEQFF,TGTGCCAGTAGGACTAGCGGGGGGTCCCGGGGCAATGAGCAGTTCTTC
TRBV5-1,NA,NA,TRBJ1-1,CASSLNRDIISGTEAFF,TGCGCCAGCAGCTTGAATCGGGACATTATATCGGGCACTGAAGCTTTCTTT
TRBV3-1/TRBV3-2,NA,NA,TRBJ2-3,CASSLDRDSDTQYF,TGTGCCAGCAGCCTAGACAGGGACTCGGATACGCAGTATTTT
TRBV9,NA,NA,TRBJ2-4,CASSADSGAMNIQYF,TGTGCCAGCAGCGCCGACAGTGGGGCAATGAACATTCAGTACTTC
TRBV5-5,NA,NA,TRBJ2-6,CASSLWQSGANVLTF,TGTGCCAGCAGCTTGTGGCAGTCTGGGGCCAACGTCCTGACTTTC
TRBV2,NA,TRBD1,TRBJ1-2,CASSQLQGGVYGYTF,TGTGCCAGCAGTCAGCTACAGGGGGGGGTCTATGGCTACACCTTC
TRBV7-2,once,TRBD2,TRBJ2-7,CASSPSGGRLSYEQYF,TGTGCCAGCAGTCCTAGCGGGGGGCGTCTTTCCTACGAGCAGTACTTC
TRBV5-1,NA,NA,TRBJ2-3,CASSLGWTGVTDTQYF,TGCGCCAGCAGCTTGGGGTGGACGGGAGTCACAGATACGCAGTATTTT
TRBV5-1,NA,NA,TRBJ2-3,CASSSGQFSTDTQYF,TGCGCCAGCAGCTCCGGACAGTTTAGCACAGATACGCAGTATTTT
TRBV19,NA,NA,TRBJ2-6,CASSIVVGGAGANVLTF,TGTGCCAGTAGTATAGTAGTAGGGGGGGCTGGGGCCAACGTCCTGACTTTC
TRBV20-1,NA,NA,TRBJ1-1,CSAAQVTEAFF,TGCAGTGCTGCACAAGTCACTGAAGCTTTCTTT
TRBV7-2,many,NA,TRBJ2-7,CASSLGTGAYEQYF,TGTGCCAGCAGCTTAGGGACGGGGGCCTACGAGCAGTACTTC
TRBV30,NA,TRBD1,TRBJ1-2,CAWSGQGVNYGYTF,TGTGCCTGGTCAGGACAGGGGGTTAACTATGGCTACACCTTC
TRBV7-9,NA,NA,TRBJ2-1,CASSLAGTTGTNEQFF,TGTGCCAGCAGCTTAGCGGGAACGACAGGAACCAATGAGCAGTTCTTC
TRBV14,NA,NA,TRBJ2-7,CASSSGTSYEQYF,TGTGCCAGCTCAAGTGGGACATCCTACGAGCAGTACTTC
TRBV29-1,NA,NA,TRBJ1-3,CSVMISSGNTIYF,TGCAGCGTTATGATTAGCTCTGGAAACACCATATATTTT
TRBV24-1,NA,TRBD1,TRBJ2-1,CATSDPGQGNHNEQFF,TGTGCCACCAGTGATCCCGGACAGGGGAACCACAATGAGCAGTTCTTC
TRBV9,NA,TRBD1,TRBJ2-4,CASSVGQGLAKNIQYF,TGTGCCAGCAGCGTAGGACAGGGTCTAGCCAAAAACATTCAGTACTTC
TRBV4-2,once,TRBD2,TRBJ2-1,CASSQDRTSGRYNEQFF,TGTGCCAGCAGCCAAGATCGGACTAGCGGAAGATACAATGAGCAGTTCTTC
TRBV28,NA,NA,TRBJ1-1,CASSPTSRNTEAFF,TGTGCCAGCAGTCCTACTTCGAGAAACACTGAAGCTTTCTTT
TRBV7-9,NA,NA,TRBJ2-7,CASSPFELAPEQYF,TGTGCCAGCAGCCCATTCGAGTTAGCTCCCGAGCAGTACTTC
TRBV7-2,NA,NA,TRBJ1-1,CASSLVGSGGRPTEAFF,TGTGCCAGCAGCTTAGTTGGGAGCGGGGGGCGGCCCACTGAAGCTTTCTTT
TRBV5-4,NA,TRBD1,TRBJ1-2,CASRGTGVSYTF,TGTGCCAGCAGGGGGACAGGGGTGAGCTACACCTTC
TRBV19,NA,TRBD2,TRBJ2-7,CASSIDGRDEQYF,TGTGCCAGTAGTATAGATGGGAGGGACGAGCAGTACTTC
TRBV7-2,NA,TRBD1,TRBJ1-2,CASSLQGQGSYGYTF,TGTGCCAGCAGCCTCCAAGGACAGGGGAGCTATGGCTACACCTTC
TRBV12-5,NA,NA,TRBJ1-5,CASGLESGGNQPQHF,TGTGCTAGTGGTTTGGAGTCCGGGGGCAATCAGCCCCAGCATTTT
TRBV7-9,NA,TRBD1,TRBJ2-7,CASNGQGAYEQYF,TGTGCCAGCAACGGTCAGGGGGCCTACGAGCAGTACTTC
TRBV11-3,NA,TRBD1,TRBJ1-4,CASSLGQVLNEKLFF,TGTGCCAGCAGCCTCGGACAGGTCCTTAATGAAAAACTGTTTTTT
TRBV3-1/TRBV3-2,NA,TRBD1,TRBJ2-6,CASTPGQAVSGANVLTF,TGTGCCAGCACCCCGGGACAGGCTGTCTCTGGGGCCAACGTCCTGACTTTC
TRBV5-1,NA,NA,TRBJ1-2,CASSLLDTSNYGYTF,TGCGCCAGCAGCTTACTGGACACTTCTAACTATGGCTACACCTTC
TRBV7-9,NA,NA,TRBJ1-4,CASSVTGKTNEKLFF,TGTGCCAGCAGCGTAACAGGGAAAACTAATGAAAAACTGTTTTTT
TRBV18,NA,NA,TRBJ1-1,CASSSVRSTEAFF,TGTGCCAGCTCCTCGGTACGGAGCACTGAAGCTTTCTTT
TRBV6-5,NA,NA,TRBJ1-1,CASSYSNQGRTEAFF,TGTGCCAGCAGTTACTCCAATCAAGGGAGGACTGAAGCTTTCTTT
TRBV19,NA,NA,TRBJ1-2,CASSKEAGLYGYTF,TGTGCCAGTAGTAAAGAGGCAGGCCTCTATGGCTACACCTTC
TRBV2,NA,NA,TRBJ1-1,CASQGLNTEAFF,TGTGCCAGCCAGGGGTTAAACACTGAAGCTTTCTTT
TRBV19,NA,TRBD1,TRBJ1-1,CASSTWDRSTREAFF,TGTGCCAGTAGTACCTGGGACAGAAGTACCCGTGAAGCTTTCTTT
TRBV6-1,NA,NA,TRBJ2-2,CASSEQITGELFF,TGTGCCAGCAGTGAACAGATCACCGGGGAGCTGTTTTTT